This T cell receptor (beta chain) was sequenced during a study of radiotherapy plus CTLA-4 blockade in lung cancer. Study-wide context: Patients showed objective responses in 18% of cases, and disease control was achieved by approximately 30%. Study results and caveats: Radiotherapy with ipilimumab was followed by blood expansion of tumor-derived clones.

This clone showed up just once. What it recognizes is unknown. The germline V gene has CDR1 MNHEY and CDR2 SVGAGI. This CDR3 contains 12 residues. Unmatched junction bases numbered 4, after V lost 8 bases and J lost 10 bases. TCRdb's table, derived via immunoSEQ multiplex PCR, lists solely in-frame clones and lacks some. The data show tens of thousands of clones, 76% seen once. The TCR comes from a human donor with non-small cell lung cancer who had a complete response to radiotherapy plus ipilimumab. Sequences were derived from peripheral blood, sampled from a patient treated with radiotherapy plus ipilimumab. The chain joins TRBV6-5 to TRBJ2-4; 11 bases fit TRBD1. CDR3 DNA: TGTGCCAGCGGACAGGGGGCCCCTATTCAGTACTTC. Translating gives CASGQGAPIQYF.